The rows below give T cell receptor beta chains drawn from one sample of a study of regulatory T cells in long-lasting Graves disease. TCRdb re-called the multiplex PCR reads with MiXCR, one entry per CDR3 protein. The sample yields about 560,000 distinct CDR3 sequences, around 15% seen once. The same sample was also used in a study of T cells in Graves' hyperthyroidism and ophthalmopathy.

The specimen was peripheral blood mononuclear cells (PBMCs), collected at new diagnosis, from a patient treated with antithyroid drugs. All receptors come from a man younger than 30 with Graves disease. Both conserved end residues are part of each CDR3. The D gene is left open where the match is weak. Part of the rows lack a size; the others show once, few, many or a class for expanded clones.

j_call d_call v_call clone_size cdr3_aa cdr3_nt
TRBJ2-1 . TRBV6-5 many CASSYTGAGLSYNEQFF TGTGCCAGCAGTTACACCGGAGCCGGGCTCTCCTACAATGAGCAGTTCTTC
TRBJ2-1 TRBD2 TRBV5-1 few CASSLRREGNEQFF TGTGCCAGCAGCTTGAGGCGGGAGGGCAATGAGCAGTTCTTC
TRBJ2-7 TRBD1 TRBV7-9 . CASSSGQGGINEQYF TGTGCCAGCAGCTCGGGACAGGGGGGAATAAACGAGCAGTACTTC
TRBJ2-7 . TRBV7-8 . CASSLDFETSSYEQYF TGTGCCAGCAGCTTAGACTTCGAGACATCCTCCTACGAGCAGTACTTC
TRBJ1-5 . TRBV19 few CASSSFTRRGANQPQHF TGTGCCAGTAGTAGCTTCACCCGCCGGGGTGCGAATCAGCCCCAGCATTTT
TRBJ2-7 TRBD2 TRBV28 once CASSFTPSGTYEQYF TGTGCCAGCAGTTTTACCCCTAGCGGGACCTACGAGCAGTACTTC
TRBJ1-5 . TRBV28 . CASSLSVSEMPAQPQHF TGTGCCAGCAGTTTATCCGTCAGTGAAATGCCGGCTCAGCCCCAGCATTTT
TRBJ2-1 TRBD2 TRBV3-1 once CASSQEEVLSGRANEQFF TGTGCCAGCAGCCAAGAGGAGGTTCTTAGCGGGAGAGCCAATGAGCAGTTCTTC
TRBJ2-6 . TRBV11-2 many CASSRGHRISGANVLTF TGTGCCAGCAGCCGCGGGCACAGAATCTCTGGGGCCAACGTCCTGACTTTC
TRBJ2-1 . TRBV7-9 few CASSPEGVKSYNEQFF TGTGCCAGCAGCCCGGAGGGGGTGAAATCCTACAATGAGCAGTTCTTC
TRBJ1-2 . TRBV20-1 . CSAPRTGHYGYTF TGCAGTGCCCCCCGTACGGGGCATTATGGCTACACCTTC
TRBJ1-1 . TRBV28 many CASNRVWGTEAFF TGTGCCAGCAACCGGGTATGGGGCACTGAAGCTTTCTTT
TRBJ2-7 . TRBV30 . CAWRGTPWEQYF TGTGCCTGGAGGGGGACTCCTTGGGAGCAGTACTTC